The 22 T cell receptor beta chains reported below all come from one sample, sequenced in a study of blood T cell repertoires in COVID-19. Repertoires were generated with immunoSEQ multiplex PCR, while TCRdb's copy carries only in-frame clones and drops some. Of 200,000 to 300,000 clones listed, 80% to 90% are singletons. What was sequenced was PBMCs or T cells enriched from blood (not recorded which). Source of these receptors: a middle-aged man who had been exposed to COVID-19.

The chain uses TRBV5-4 and TRBJ1-4; TRBD1 is a possible D gene (6 bases). This CDR3 contains 15 residues. The V end lost 4 bases, the J end lost 5 bases, and 15 bases lay between the germline ends. The germline CDR1 and CDR2 sequences are SGHNT and YYREEE (reference sequence). The CDR3 sequence is CASSAPGTLNEKLFF. The CDR3 DNA sequence: TGTGCCAGCAGCGCCCCCGGGACACTAAATGAAAAACTGTTTTTT.

V and J are TRBV10-3 and TRBJ1-3, with D uncertain. V was clipped by 7 bases and J by 0 bases, with 7 bases between them. The CDR3 totals 13 residues. Germline loops: CDR1 ENHRY, CDR2 SYGVKD. The CDR3 nucleotides read TGTGCCATCAAGCAAAGCTCTGGAAACACCATATATTTT. As protein: CAIKQSSGNTIYF.

V gene TRBV27 combines with J gene TRBJ2-5; a possible D gene is TRBD2 (6 bases). Trimming removed 5 bases at V and 5 bases at J, with 12 bases between. The germline gives CDR1 MNHEY, CDR2 SMNVEV (reference sequence). The CDR3 has 13 amino acids. In DNA, the CDR3 is TGTGCCAGCAGTCCCCTGGCGGGGGAGACCCAGTACTTC. Translated: CASSPLAGETQYF.

This clone appeared a single time. The V and J genes are TRBV28 and TRBJ2-7; D unresolved. V was trimmed by 4 bases and J by 7 bases, leaving 14 bases between them. CDR3 size: 13 residues. Germline loops: CDR1 MDHEN, CDR2 SYDVKM. CDR3 DNA: TGTGCCAGCAGTTCACACCAAAGGAGTGAGCAGTACGTC. Protein: CASSSHQRSEQYV.

This clone occurred a few times. J is TRBJ1-2 and V is TRBV4-1; no clear D gene. Germline assignment: CDR1 MGHRA and CDR2 YSYEKL. The CDR3 covers 14 residues. V lost 0 bases and J 0 bases, leaving 5 bases between the germline ends. This chain's CDR3 is CASSQDHSNYGYTF. CDR3 DNA: TGCGCCAGCAGCCAAGATCACTCTAACTATGGCTACACCTTC.

This clone showed up just a few times. This chain connects TRBV7-2 to TRBJ2-7; 14 nucleotides match TRBD2. The CDR3 runs to 16 residues. The junction had 7 bases not matched to a gene; V was cut back by 0 bases and J by 9 bases. Germline V gene sequence: CDR1 SGHTA, CDR2 FQGNSA. This chain's CDR3 is CASSLAWGTSGGWQYF. CDR3 sequence (DNA): TGTGCCAGCAGCTTAGCTTGGGGGACTAGCGGGGGCTGGCAGTACTTC.

The chain couples TRBV19 to TRBJ1-1, with 8 bases that match TRBD1. CDR1 and CDR2 from the germline V gene are LNHDA and SQIVND (reference sequence). The ends lost 5 bases at V and 3 bases at J; junction bases unmatched: 11. The length of the CDR3 is 16 residues. For the CDR3, the DNA is TGTGCCAGTAGTCCTCGGACAGGGAGGTTGTACACTGAAGCTTTCTTT. Amino acid sequence: CASSPRTGRLYTEAFF.

The chain is built from TRBV6-5 and TRBJ2-1; TRBD2 matches 8 bases. The V gene end was trimmed by 4 bases and the J gene end by 5 bases; junction bases not matched to a gene: 10. CDR1 MNHEY and CDR2 SVGAGI come from the germline V gene. The CDR3 consists of 16 residues. The CDR3 nucleotides are TGTGCCAGCAGTTTCCGGGGAGCGGGGGTTAACAATGAGCAGTTCTTC. It codes for CASSFRGAGVNNEQFF.

The CDR3 DNA reads TGCGCCAGCAGCTTGGCCCCGGGAGACACTGAAGCTTTCTTT. It is translated as CASSLAPGDTEAFF. The rearrangement links TRBV5-1 to TRBJ1-1; D gene unclear. Between the trimmed V and J ends, which lost 0 bases and 3 bases, there was a span of 9 bases. The germline V gene encodes CDR1 SGHRS and CDR2 YFSETQ. This CDR3 is 14 amino acids long.

This clone was seen just once. The chain employs TRBV15 and TRBJ1-2, with a weak D call TRBD1 (6 bases). Trimming left V 9 bases short and J 0 bases short, with 11 bases between. Germline V gives CDR1 LNHNV, CDR2 YYDKDF (reference sequence). The CDR3 totals 13 residues. The DNA of the CDR3 is TGTGCCACTAAGACAGGAGCTAACTATGGCTACACCTTC. It yields the protein CATKTGANYGYTF.

The V and J genes are TRBV11-3 and TRBJ2-1; no reliable D call. Germline V CDR1 and CDR2: SGHNT, YENEEA. The CDR3 spans 15 residues. Trimming cost V 1 base and J 8 bases, with 15 bases left between them. CDR3 in amino acids: CASSLVFPIAYEQFF. The CDR3 DNA reads TGTGCCAGCAGCTTAGTATTTCCCATAGCCTATGAGCAGTTCTTC.

This clone was recorded once. The V call is TRBV6-5, the J call TRBJ1-1, with D perhaps TRBD1 (6 bases). V gave up 0 bases and J gave up 4 bases, with 12 bases separating them. The CDR3 has 15 amino acids. CDR1 is MNHEY, CDR2 SVGAGI, per germline. The CDR3 DNA reads TGTGCCAGCAGTTACTCGGGTCAGGGGTTCACTGAAGCTTTCTTT. Its protein is CASSYSGQGFTEAFF.

The gene calls are TRBV5-6 and TRBJ1-1, with TRBD1 matching over 11 bases. The germline V gene has CDR1 SGHDT and CDR2 YYEEEE. With V trimmed by 4 bases and J by 7 bases, 9 bases remained unmatched. This CDR3 has 15 residues. In DNA, the CDR3 is TGTGCCAGCAGCCCCTACGGACAGGGGGCAAGTGAAGCTTTCTTT. This sequence encodes CASSPYGQGASEAFF.

The chain couples TRBV29-1 to TRBJ2-5; 7 bases match TRBD1. The V segment lost 6 bases and the J segment 5 bases; nucleotides outside the gene matches: 9. Germline lookup yields CDR1 SQVTM and CDR2 ANQGSEA. The CDR3 has 13 residues. The CDR3 protein is CSVITGAFETQYF. The CDR3 DNA follows: TGCAGCGTAATAACAGGGGCTTTCGAGACCCAGTACTTC.

The gene calls are TRBV7-9 and TRBJ1-6; D gene unclear. Trimming stripped 1 base from V and 8 bases from J, with 12 bases between. The V gene's germline CDR1 is SEHNR and CDR2 FQNEAQ (reference sequence). This CDR3 is 15 amino acids long. In DNA form, the CDR3 reads TGTGCCAGCAGCTTAGGATCCGGGTTGTATTCACCCCTCCACTTT. Residues: CASSLGSGLYSPLHF.

The chain has TRBV6-1 and TRBJ2-2, with D perhaps matching TRBD2 (6 bases). V was pared by 3 bases and J by 2 bases, with 10 bases between. CDR3 length: 15 residues. The germline gives CDR1 MNHNS, CDR2 SASEGT. CDR3 nucleotide sequence: TGTGCCAGCAGTGAGCTAGCGAGAAACACCGGGGAGCTGTTTTTT. As protein: CASSELARNTGELFF.

V and J are TRBV28 and TRBJ2-2; 9 bases are shared with TRBD2. This CDR3 spans 21 amino acids. V trimming: 8 bases; J trimming: 3 bases; junction bases outside the gene matches: 25. Looked up from germline, CDR1 is MDHEN and CDR2 is SYDVKM. DNA for the CDR3: TGTGCCAGCCTCAGTAGGACTTATACTAAGCGGGGGGACCTACACACCGGGGAGCTGTTTTTT. Encoded protein: CASLSRTYTKRGDLHTGELFF.

The chain employs TRBV2 and TRBJ2-2; no clear D. In germline, CDR1 is SNHLY, CDR2 FYNNEI. This CDR3 comprises 12 residues. With 8 bases removed from V and 1 base from J, the gap between germline ends came to 5 bases. The DNA for the CDR3 is TGTGCCAGCCAGAAGAACACCGGGGAGCTGTTTTTT. This encodes CASQKNTGELFF.

The rearrangement uses TRBV29-1 and TRBJ2-2; 9 positions match TRBD1. The CDR3 extends over 14 amino acids. The junction had 0 bases not matched to a gene; V was cut back by 4 bases and J by 0 bases. Germline V gene sequence: CDR1 SQVTM, CDR2 ANQGSEA. Here the CDR3 reads CSVGDRANTGELFF. In DNA, the CDR3 is TGCAGCGTTGGGGACAGGGCGAACACCGGGGAGCTGTTTTTT.

The rearrangement joins TRBV4-2 to TRBJ1-6; 9 bases agree with TRBD1. CDR1 LGHNA and CDR2 YNFKEQ come from the germline V gene. Germline trimming cut 3 bases from V and 6 bases from J; bases unmatched to any gene: 9. This CDR3 is built from 17 residues. CDR3 DNA sequence: TGTGCCAGCAGCCAGCCGGGACAGGGAGATTTTAATTCACCCCTCCACTTT. Amino acid sequence: CASSQPGQGDFNSPLHF.

V is TRBV10-3 and J is TRBJ1-1, with 7 bases aligning to TRBD1. J was trimmed by 0 bases and V by 6 bases; bases with no gene match: 13. Germline loops: CDR1 ENHRY, CDR2 SYGVKD. The CDR3 covers 17 residues. The CDR3 sequence: CAISWQTGAVLNTEAFF. CDR3 bases: TGTGCCATCAGCTGGCAAACAGGGGCTGTGTTGAACACTGAAGCTTTCTTT.

The J gene is TRBJ2-7, the V gene TRBV12-3 or TRBV12-4; no clear D gene. The CDR3 has 13 amino acids. The ends were cut back, 8 bases at V and 7 bases at J, with 18 bases in the middle. This CDR3 is CASSFHPALEQYV. The CDR3 region has the DNA TGTGCCAGCTCCTTCCACCCAGCGTTGGAGCAGTACGTC.